This T cell receptor beta chain originates from a study of T cell responses to AZD1222 COVID-19 vaccine. Broader study findings: Spike-spanning, vaccine-associated CD4 TCRs were dominant at 160-218 and 743-854.

Assay used: immunoSEQ multiplex PCR; TCRdb lists only in-frame clones, some missing. Altogether around 64,000 clones are present, about four fifths being singletons, with the ten largest covering under 8.5%. Samples with a second dose at about 4 or about 12 weeks were pooled together. To note about this clone: Its antigen is unknown.

Germline assignment: CDR1 SGHVS and CDR2 FQNEAQ. With 5 bases removed from V and 2 bases from J, the gap between germline ends came to 7 bases. The CDR3 spans 13 residues. The sequence was collected from an adult who received the AZD1222 COVID-19 vaccine. The J gene is TRBJ2-1, the V gene TRBV7-8; weak D call: TRBD1 (5 bases). The sequences come from peripheral blood, collected 28 days after the second AZD1222 dose. CDR3 nucleotide sequence: TGTGCCAGCAGCGTGGACACCTACAATGAGCAGTTCTTC. Its translation: CASSVDTYNEQFF. Filled out from reference TRBV7-8 and TRBJ2-1, the complete variable domain reads GAGVSQSPRYKVAKRGQDVALRCDPISGHVSLFWYQQALGQGPEFLTYFQNEAQLDKSGLPSDRFFAERPEGSVSTLKIQRTQQEDSAVYLCASSVDTYNEQFFGPGTRLTVL.